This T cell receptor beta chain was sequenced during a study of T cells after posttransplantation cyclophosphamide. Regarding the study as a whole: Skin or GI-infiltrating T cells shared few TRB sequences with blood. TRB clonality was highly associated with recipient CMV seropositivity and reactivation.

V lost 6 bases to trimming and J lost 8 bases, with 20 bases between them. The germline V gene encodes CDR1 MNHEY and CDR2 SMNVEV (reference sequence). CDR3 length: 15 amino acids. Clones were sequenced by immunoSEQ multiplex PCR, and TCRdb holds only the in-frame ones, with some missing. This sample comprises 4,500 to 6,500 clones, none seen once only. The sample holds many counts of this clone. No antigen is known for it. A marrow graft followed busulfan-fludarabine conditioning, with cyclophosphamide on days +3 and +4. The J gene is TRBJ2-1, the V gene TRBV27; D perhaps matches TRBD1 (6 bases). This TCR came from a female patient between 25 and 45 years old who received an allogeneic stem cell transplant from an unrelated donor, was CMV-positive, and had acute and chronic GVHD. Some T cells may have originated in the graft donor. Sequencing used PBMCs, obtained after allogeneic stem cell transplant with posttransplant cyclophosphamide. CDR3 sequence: CASSSLGAQRDEQFF. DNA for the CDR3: TGTGCCAGCAGCTCTCTGGGGGCGCAGAGGGATGAGCAGTTCTTC.